This passage covers 32 T cell receptor beta chains from one sample sequenced in a study of CXCR3-negative and CXCR3-positive naive CD8 T cells. General study results and limits: The study found more hydrophobic TRB CDR3s in CXCR3-positive naive cells than in CXCR3-negative naive cells.

The antigens these receptors bind are not known. Libraries were UMI-labeled 5' RACE TRB cDNA. From its re-call of the 5' RACE reads, TCRdb lists each CDR3 protein once, without DNA. This table holds roughly 61,000 distinct CDR3 sequences. Sample: naive CXCR3+ CD8+ T cells from blood. Described subset: CD45RO-CCR7+CD27+CD95- naive CD8+ T cells expressing CXCR3 (TNR3+). These receptors were obtained from a human donor in good health. Some clones in this sample may be carry-over from other donors' samples.

The chain has TRBV7-2 and TRBJ2-7; the TCRdb D gene call, TRBD1, has no DNA to confirm it. The CDR3 runs 17 residues. CDR1 SGHTA and CDR2 FQGNSA come from the germline V gene. Here the CDR3 reads CASSEPSEQGPSYEQYF.

The V and J genes are TRBV27 and TRBJ1-1; TCRdb's D call of TRBD1 is untestable without DNA. Germline CDR1 reads MNHEY; CDR2 reads SMNVEV (reference sequence). This CDR3 region has 15 residues. The CDR3 loop reads CASSFSVEGDTEAFF.

The chain has TRBV20-1 and TRBJ1-2; TCRdb selects TRBD1, and the lack of DNA leaves this call unchecked. This CDR3 is 14 amino acids long. In germline, CDR1 is DFQATT, CDR2 SNEGSKA (reference sequence). The CDR3 protein is CSAENRGERYGYTF.

The chain couples TRBV4-3 to TRBJ2-2; TCRdb designates TRBD1, a call that cannot be tested without DNA. Per the germline V gene, CDR1 is LGHNA and CDR2 is YSLEER. There are 19 residues in the CDR3. CDR3 sequence reads: CASSQETGTTIYDTGELFF.

This rearrangement joins TRBV6-6 to TRBJ2-7. Germline V CDR1 and CDR2: MNHNY, SVGAGI (reference sequence). The CDR3 has 12 amino acids. The CDR3 sequence: CASSYSRDEQYF.

The V call is TRBV6-5, the J call TRBJ1-1; TCRdb's D call of TRBD1 is untestable without DNA. Germline CDR1 reads MNHEY; CDR2 reads SVGAGI. CDR3 length: 16 residues. Here the CDR3 reads CASSPMTVTKRAEAFF.

The chain has TRBV7-8 and TRBJ2-1; TCRdb's D call of TRBD2 is untestable without DNA. Germline V lookup: CDR1 SGHVS, CDR2 FQNEAQ. The CDR3 consists of 15 residues. This CDR3 is CASSLVAGVDNEQFF. Drawing the rest from reference TRBV7-8 and TRBJ2-1, the complete variable domain is GAGVSQSPRYKVAKRGQDVALRCDPISGHVSLFWYQQALGQGPEFLTYFQNEAQLDKSGLPSDRFFAERPEGSVSTLKIQRTQQEDSAVYLCASSLVAGVDNEQFFGPGTRLTVL.

J is TRBJ2-7 and V is TRBV29-1; TCRdb's assignment of TRBD1 cannot be checked, as there is no DNA. This CDR3 comprises 12 residues. Germline V gives CDR1 SQVTM, CDR2 ANQGSEA. CDR3 in amino acids: CSAGQGAGEQYF.

This chain uses TRBV28 with TRBJ2-3; as DNA is missing, the TRBD1 call by TCRdb cannot be tested. The CDR3 has 15 residues. Germline CDR1 is MDHEN and CDR2 is SYDVKM. The CDR3 is CASSLRGGHEDTQYF.

The chain uses TRBV7-8 and TRBJ2-5; TCRdb's D call, TRBD2, is unchecked because there is no DNA. The CDR3 spans 13 residues. Germline loops: CDR1 SGHVS, CDR2 FQNEAQ. The CDR3 sequence: CASSPTSRETQYF.

V is TRBV3-1 and J is TRBJ2-3; TCRdb's D call, TRBD1, is unchecked because there is no DNA. Germline-derived CDR1 and CDR2 are LGHDT and YNNKEL (reference sequence). This CDR3 region has 19 residues. The chain's CDR3 is CASSQEPPGGGRFMDTQYF.

The rearrangement uses TRBV27 and TRBJ1-5; TCRdb names TRBD1, which stays unverified in the absence of DNA. The CDR3 consists of 15 residues. Germline lookup yields CDR1 MNHEY and CDR2 SMNVEV (reference sequence). The CDR3 here is CASSLSGGPNQPQHF.

This chain joins TRBV4-3 and TRBJ1-5. This CDR3 has 17 residues. Looked up from germline, CDR1 is LGHNA and CDR2 is YSLEER. The CDR3 is CASSQDRMSEGNQPQHF.

The chain carries TRBV20-1 and TRBJ2-7; checking the TCRdb D call of TRBD1 is not possible without DNA. Germline CDR1 is DFQATT and CDR2 is SNEGSKA (reference sequence). The CDR3 contains 11 residues. The chain's CDR3 is CKAGLPYEQYF.

The gene calls are TRBV2 and TRBJ2-2; checking the TCRdb D call of TRBD2 is not possible without DNA. Germline CDR1 is SNHLY and CDR2 is FYNNEI. The CDR3 consists of 14 residues. The chain's CDR3 is CASAGGRNTGELFF.

The V gene is TRBV11-2, the J gene TRBJ2-6. CDR3 size: 18 residues. CDR1 and CDR2 from the germline V gene are SGHAT and FQNNGV. CDR3 sequence: CASSLFRTMFSGANVLTF.

This rearrangement joins TRBV9 to TRBJ1-6; TCRdb's assignment of TRBD1 cannot be checked, as there is no DNA. The CDR3 extends over 17 amino acids. Germline CDR1 reads SGDLS; CDR2 reads YYNGEE. CDR3 residues: CASSSSTGQGRNSPLHF. The full variable domain, with the rest looked up from reference TRBV9 and TRBJ1-6, is DSGVTQTPKHLITATGQRVTLRCSPRSGDLSVYWYQQSLDQGLQFLIQYYNGEERAKGNILERFSAQQFPDLHSELNLSSLELGDSALYFCASSSSTGQGRNSPLHFGNGTRLTVT.

The genes are TRBV14 and TRBJ1-5; TCRdb picks TRBD1, but there is no DNA to check that call. The germline V gene encodes CDR1 SGHDN and CDR2 FVKESK. The CDR3 length is 15 residues. CDR3 amino acids: CASSQGRGLPEPQHF.

This chain links TRBV5-6 with TRBJ2-7. Germline loops: CDR1 SGHDT, CDR2 YYEEEE. CDR3 size: 14 residues. CDR3 amino acids: CASSPGVVLYEQYF.

The CDR3 spells CASSLTGTREQYF. V and J are TRBV7-7 and TRBJ2-7; TCRdb reports TRBD1, a call that lacks DNA to check it against. From germline, CDR1 is SSHAT and CDR2 FNYEAQ (reference sequence). The CDR3 contains 13 residues.

The chain has TRBV28 and TRBJ2-7; TCRdb proposes TRBD1, but this gene call is untestable without DNA. The CDR3 contains 13 residues. Germline-derived CDR1 and CDR2 are MDHEN and SYDVKM. CDR3 amino acids: CASSFGEGYEQYF.

The chain joins TRBV13 to TRBJ1-1; TCRdb's D call, TRBD1, is unchecked because there is no DNA. The germline gives CDR1 PRHDT, CDR2 FYEKMQ (reference sequence). CDR3 size: 15 residues. Here the CDR3 reads CASSSSDRLNTEAFF.

The rearrangement joins TRBV11-3 to TRBJ2-3; with no DNA, the TCRdb D assignment of TRBD1 cannot be verified. The CDR3 has 15 amino acids. The germline CDR1 and CDR2 sequences are SGHNT and YENEEA. CDR3 amino acids: CASSLSGQGGDTQYF.

The rearrangement joins TRBV29-1 to TRBJ1-2; lacking DNA, the TRBD1 call made by TCRdb goes unchecked. The germline gives CDR1 SQVTM, CDR2 ANQGSEA. The CDR3 extends over 16 amino acids. CDR3: CSGFLQGDRGTYGYTF.

The chain has TRBV27 and TRBJ2-7. Germline V gene lookup returns CDR1 MNHEY and CDR2 SMNVEV (reference sequence). This CDR3 is built from 14 residues. The CDR3 loop is CASSFLDSSYEQYF.

V and J are TRBV2 and TRBJ2-1; TCRdb outputs TRBD2, but without DNA this stays unchecked. The CDR3 consists of 14 residues. The germline gives CDR1 SNHLY, CDR2 FYNNEI. CDR3 in amino acids: CASKKSGPEVGQFF.

The rearrangement links TRBV2 to TRBJ1-2; TCRdb designates TRBD1, a call that cannot be tested without DNA. Germline CDR1 is SNHLY and CDR2 is FYNNEI. CDR3 size: 14 residues. The CDR3 is CASSELGQSYGYTF.

The chain joins TRBV6-5 to TRBJ2-3. From germline, CDR1 is MNHEY and CDR2 SVGAGI. The CDR3 is 16 amino acids. Here the CDR3 reads CASSYSPRLGTDTQYF.

This chain uses TRBV7-7 with TRBJ2-5; the TCRdb call, TRBD1, lacks DNA for checking. The CDR3 is 12 amino acids. Germline loops: CDR1 SSHAT, CDR2 FNYEAQ (reference sequence). Here the CDR3 reads CASSTGAETQYF.

This rearrangement joins TRBV4-2 to TRBJ1-1; the TRBD1 assignment by TCRdb is unverifiable without DNA. The CDR3 totals 18 residues. Germline-derived CDR1 and CDR2 are LGHNA and YNFKEQ. The CDR3 protein is CASSIITARQGLGTEAFF.

The chain uses TRBV4-1 and TRBJ1-5; there is no DNA to check the TCRdb D call of TRBD1. Germline values: CDR1 MGHRA, CDR2 YSYEKL. The CDR3 runs to 15 residues. CDR3 loop: CASSQFDSSYQPQHF.

The genes are TRBV10-3 and TRBJ2-2. This CDR3 region has 11 residues. Germline CDR1 is ENHRY and CDR2 is SYGVKD. CDR3 protein: CAIRIPGELFF.